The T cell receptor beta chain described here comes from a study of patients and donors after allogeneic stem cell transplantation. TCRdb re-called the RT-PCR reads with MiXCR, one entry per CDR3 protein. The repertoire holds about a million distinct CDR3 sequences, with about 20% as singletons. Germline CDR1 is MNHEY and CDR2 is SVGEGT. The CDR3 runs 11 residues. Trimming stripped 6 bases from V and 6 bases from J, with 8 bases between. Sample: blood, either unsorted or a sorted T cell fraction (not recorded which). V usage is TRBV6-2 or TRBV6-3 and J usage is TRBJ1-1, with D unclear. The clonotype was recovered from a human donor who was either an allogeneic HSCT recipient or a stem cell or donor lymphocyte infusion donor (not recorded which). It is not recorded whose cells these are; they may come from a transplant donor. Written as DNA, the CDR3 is TGTGCCAGCAGAAATAGCGCTGAAGCTTTCTTT. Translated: CASRNSAEAFF.